Presented here are 2 T cell receptor beta chains from one specimen sequenced in a study of CD8+CD57+ T cells in acquired aplastic anemia. Investigators profiled TCR beta VDJ and CDR3 from genomic DNA template. TCRdb redid the calling of the reads with MiXCR, one entry per CDR3 protein. The sample consists of approximately 470,000 distinct CDR3 sequences, roughly a third of them appearing once. Previously, flow cytometry had revealed CD8+CD57+ cell expansion in the patients chosen for sequencing. The sequenced material came from sorted CD4+, CD8+, or CD8+CD57+ T cells (not recorded which) from PBMCs. Every receptor here comes from a human donor with aplastic anemia.

This clonotype was detected only a few times. This chain uses TRBV11-2 with TRBJ2-1; 8 positions match TRBD1. Germline lookup yields CDR1 SGHAT and CDR2 FQNNGV. The ends lost 6 bases at V and 3 bases at J; junction bases unmatched: 4. This CDR3 has 14 amino acids. The CDR3 sequence is CASSLDRVYNEQFF. In DNA, the CDR3 is TGTGCCAGCAGTTTGGACAGGGTCTACAATGAGCAGTTCTTC.

The chain joins TRBV24-1 to TRBJ2-1; 8 bases match TRBD2. V was pared by 4 bases and J by 8 bases, with 6 bases of the junction left unmatched. Germline CDR1 is KGHDR and CDR2 is SFDVKD. The CDR3 spans 14 residues. The CDR3, as DNA: TGTGCCACCAGTGAGGCTAGCGGGTTTTATGAGCAGTTCTTC. Translated: CATSEASGFYEQFF.